This T cell receptor (beta chain) was recovered during a study of shared clonotypes between healthy human individuals. Several immunoSEQ plates received, in even portions, the genomic DNA of each subset. Only in-frame clones appear in the TCRdb table, and some are missing; sequencing was by immunoSEQ multiplex PCR. This table holds some 2.1 million clones, 85% to 95% found once. V was clipped by 1 base and J by 6 bases; unmatched bases: 6. CDR1 MNHNY and CDR2 SVGAGI come from the germline V gene (reference sequence). The CDR3 length is 14 residues. Study observations and caveats: Relative to clonotypes present in all four donors, those not shared had lower generation probabilities. Rarefaction demonstrated incomplete sorted-subset sequencing despite large depth.

To note about this clone: Its target is unknown.

A CD45RA+ naive subset and a CD45RA-negative memory subset were split from CD4+ cells. The chain employs TRBV6-6 and TRBJ2-7; TRBD1 matches 7 bases. The sequencing sample was made of naive CD4+ T cells sorted from blood. As to subset: CD45RA+ positively selected. The sequence was obtained from a man between 18 and 29 years old in good health. The CDR3 reads CASSYLGRGSEQYF. The CDR3, as DNA: TGTGCCAGCAGTTACTTGGGCAGGGGGTCCGAGCAGTACTTC.